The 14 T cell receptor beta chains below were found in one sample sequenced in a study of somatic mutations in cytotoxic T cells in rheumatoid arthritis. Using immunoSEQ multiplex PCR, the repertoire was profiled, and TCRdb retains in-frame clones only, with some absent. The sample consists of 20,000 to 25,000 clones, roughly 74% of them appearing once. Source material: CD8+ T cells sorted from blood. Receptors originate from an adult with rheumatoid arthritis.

DNA for the CDR3: TGTGCCAGCAGCTTGGCCTACGTTGAGACAGGGGGCGCGGGTGGCTACACCTTC. Translation: CASSLAYVETGGAGGYTF. The genes are TRBV5-6 and TRBJ1-2; TRBD1 matches 10 bases. Germline lookup yields CDR1 SGHDT and CDR2 YYEEEE. This CDR3 comprises 18 residues. Trimming cost V 0 bases and J 7 bases; bases outside gene matches: 15.

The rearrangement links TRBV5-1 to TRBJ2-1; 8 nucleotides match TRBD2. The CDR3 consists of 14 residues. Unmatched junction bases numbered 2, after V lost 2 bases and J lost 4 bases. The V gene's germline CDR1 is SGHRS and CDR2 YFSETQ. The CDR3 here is CASSFTGGYNEQFF. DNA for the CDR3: TGCGCCAGCAGCTTCACGGGAGGGTACAATGAGCAGTTCTTC. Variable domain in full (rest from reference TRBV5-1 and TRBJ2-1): KAGVTQTPRYLIKTRGQQVTLSCSPISGHRSVSWYQQTPGQGLQFLFEYFSETQRNKGNFPGRFSGRQFSNSRSEMNVSTLELGDSALYLCASSFTGGYNEQFFGPGTRLTVL.

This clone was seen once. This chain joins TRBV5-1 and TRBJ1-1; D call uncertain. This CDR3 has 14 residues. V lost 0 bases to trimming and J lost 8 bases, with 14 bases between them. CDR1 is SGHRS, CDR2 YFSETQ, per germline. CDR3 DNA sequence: TGCGCCAGCAGCTTGGAGAGAATGGCGCTCGAAGCTTTCTTT. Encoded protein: CASSLERMALEAFF.

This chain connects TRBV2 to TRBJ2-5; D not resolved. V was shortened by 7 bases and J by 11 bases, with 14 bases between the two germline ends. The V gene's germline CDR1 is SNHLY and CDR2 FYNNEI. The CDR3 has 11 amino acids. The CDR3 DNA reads TGTGCCAGCACCTCCTCCGGGCCGCAGTACTTC. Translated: CASTSSGPQYF.

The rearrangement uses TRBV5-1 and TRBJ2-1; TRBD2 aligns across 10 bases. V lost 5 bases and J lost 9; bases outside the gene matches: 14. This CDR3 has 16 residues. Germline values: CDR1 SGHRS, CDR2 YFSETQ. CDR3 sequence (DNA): TGCGCCAGCAGTTTAGGTAGGCCTAGCGGGAGTGGTGAGCAGTTCTTC. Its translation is CASSLGRPSGSGEQFF.

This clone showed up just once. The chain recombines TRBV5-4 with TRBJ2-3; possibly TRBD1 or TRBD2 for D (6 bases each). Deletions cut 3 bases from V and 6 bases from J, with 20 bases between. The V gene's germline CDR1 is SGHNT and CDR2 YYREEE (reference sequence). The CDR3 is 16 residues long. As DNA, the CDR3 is TGTGCCAGCAGCTCCCGCGGGACACCATGGCTGGATACGCAGTATTTT. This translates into CASSSRGTPWLDTQYF.

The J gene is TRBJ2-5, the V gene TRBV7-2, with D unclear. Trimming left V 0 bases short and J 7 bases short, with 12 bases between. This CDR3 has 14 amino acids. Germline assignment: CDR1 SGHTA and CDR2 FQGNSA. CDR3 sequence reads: CASSLAPRQLTQYF. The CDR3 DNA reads TGTGCCAGCAGCTTAGCCCCTAGGCAGTTGACCCAGTACTTC.

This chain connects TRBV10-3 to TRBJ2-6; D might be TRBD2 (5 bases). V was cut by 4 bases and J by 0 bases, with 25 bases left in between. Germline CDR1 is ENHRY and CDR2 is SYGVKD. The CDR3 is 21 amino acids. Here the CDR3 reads CAISVSRRSEVHLSGANVLTF. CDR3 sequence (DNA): TGTGCCATCAGTGTCTCGAGAAGGTCGGAGGTCCACCTCTCTGGGGCCAACGTCCTGACTTTC.

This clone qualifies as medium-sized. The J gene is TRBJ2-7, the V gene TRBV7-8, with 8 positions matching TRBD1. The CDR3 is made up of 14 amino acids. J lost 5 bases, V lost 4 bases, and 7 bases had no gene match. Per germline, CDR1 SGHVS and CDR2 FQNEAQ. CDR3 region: CASSWGQDLNEQYF. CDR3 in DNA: TGTGCCAGCAGCTGGGGACAGGATCTCAACGAGCAGTACTTC.

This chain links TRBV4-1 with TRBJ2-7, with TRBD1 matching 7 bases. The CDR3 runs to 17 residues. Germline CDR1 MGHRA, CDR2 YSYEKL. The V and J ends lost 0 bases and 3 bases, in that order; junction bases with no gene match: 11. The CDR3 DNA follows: TGCGCCAGCAGCCAAGAGCCGCCGGGACAGTTTATCTACGAGCAGTACTTC. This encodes CASSQEPPGQFIYEQYF.

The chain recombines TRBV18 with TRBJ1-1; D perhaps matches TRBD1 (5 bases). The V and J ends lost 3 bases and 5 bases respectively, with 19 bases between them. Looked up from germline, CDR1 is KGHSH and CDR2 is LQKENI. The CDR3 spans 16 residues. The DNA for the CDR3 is TGTGCCAGCTCACCCGACTTTGGGGACGCGGGGACTGAAGCTTTCTTT. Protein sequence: CASSPDFGDAGTEAFF.

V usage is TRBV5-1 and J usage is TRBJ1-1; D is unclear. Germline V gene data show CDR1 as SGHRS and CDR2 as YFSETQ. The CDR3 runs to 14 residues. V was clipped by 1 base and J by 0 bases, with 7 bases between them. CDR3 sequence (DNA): TGCGCCAGCAGCTTGCCAGAGTTGAACACTGAAGCTTTCTTT. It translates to CASSLPELNTEAFF.

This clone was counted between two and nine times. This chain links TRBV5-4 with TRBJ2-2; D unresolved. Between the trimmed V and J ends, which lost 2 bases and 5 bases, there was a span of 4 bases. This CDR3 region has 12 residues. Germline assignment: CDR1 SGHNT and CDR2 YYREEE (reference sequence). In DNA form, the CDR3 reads TGTGCCAGCAGCTTAAGTACCGGGGAGCTGTTTTTT. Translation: CASSLSTGELFF.

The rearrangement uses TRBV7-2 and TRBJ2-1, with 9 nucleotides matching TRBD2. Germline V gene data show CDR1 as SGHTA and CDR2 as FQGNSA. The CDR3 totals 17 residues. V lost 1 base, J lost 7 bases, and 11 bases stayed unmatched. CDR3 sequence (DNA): TGTGCCAGCAGCTTAGTGGGATGGCGGGAGGGGAGGAATGAGCAGTTCTTC. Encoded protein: CASSLVGWREGRNEQFF.